This section outlines one T cell receptor beta chain sequence together with its context. The antigen remains undetermined. The record originates from a study of blood T cells in healthy people across ages. The study's findings and limits: Per million T cells, TCR beta diversity dropped roughly linearly as age increased. Diversity was higher, and naive CD4+ cells more numerous, in long-lived donors than in aged donors.

Sample-barcoded 5' priming and a J-beta primer mix drove a second PCR of roughly 6 to 12 cycles. The authors tagged each cDNA molecule using a template-switch adaptor with 12 random nucleotides. Each CDR3 protein is one row after TCRdb ran MiXCR on the 5' RACE reads. Among fewer than 2,000,000 distinct CDR3 sequences, 34% were seen once, and the ten largest hold approximately 11%. The ends were cut back, 3 bases at V and 0 bases at J, with 8 bases in the middle. The CDR3 consists of 14 residues. From germline, CDR1 is MGHRA and CDR2 YSYEKL. The source material was blood. The TCR comes from a woman aged 25-40 years in good health. The chain couples TRBV4-1 to TRBJ1-1, with unresolved D. CDR3 protein: CASSQRVVNTEAFF. In nucleotides, the CDR3 is TGCGCCAGCAGCCAGCGGGTCGTGAACACTGAAGCTTTCTTT.